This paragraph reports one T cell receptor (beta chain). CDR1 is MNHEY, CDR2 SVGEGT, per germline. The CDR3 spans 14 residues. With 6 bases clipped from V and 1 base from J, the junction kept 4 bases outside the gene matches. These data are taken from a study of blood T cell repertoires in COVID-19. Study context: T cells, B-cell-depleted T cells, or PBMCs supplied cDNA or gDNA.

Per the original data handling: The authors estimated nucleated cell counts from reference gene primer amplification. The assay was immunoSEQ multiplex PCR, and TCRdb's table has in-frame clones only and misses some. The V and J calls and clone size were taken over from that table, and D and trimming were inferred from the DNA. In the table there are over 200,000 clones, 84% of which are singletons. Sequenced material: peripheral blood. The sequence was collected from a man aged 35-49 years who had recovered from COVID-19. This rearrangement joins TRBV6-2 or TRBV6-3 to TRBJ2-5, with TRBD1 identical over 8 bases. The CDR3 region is CASSTGTGQETQYF. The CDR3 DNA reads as TGTGCCAGCAGCACCGGGACAGGCCAAGAGACCCAGTACTTC.